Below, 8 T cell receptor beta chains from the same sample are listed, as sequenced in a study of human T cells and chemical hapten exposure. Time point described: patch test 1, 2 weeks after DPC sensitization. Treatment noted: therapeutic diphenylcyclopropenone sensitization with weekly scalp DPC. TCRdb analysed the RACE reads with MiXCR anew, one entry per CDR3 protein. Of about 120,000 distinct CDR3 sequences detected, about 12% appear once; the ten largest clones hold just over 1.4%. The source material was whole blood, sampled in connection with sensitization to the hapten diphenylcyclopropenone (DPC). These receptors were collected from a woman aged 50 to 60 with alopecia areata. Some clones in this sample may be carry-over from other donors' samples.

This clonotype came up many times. CDR3 residues: CASSLRPVQSTDTQYF. In nucleotides, the CDR3 is TGTGCCAGCAGCCTACGCCCAGTGCAAAGTACAGATACGCAGTATTTT. The chain has TRBV11-2 and TRBJ2-3; D call uncertain. Germline CDR1 reads SGHAT; CDR2 reads FQNNGV. The CDR3 extends over 16 amino acids. Trimming removed 5 bases at V and 3 bases at J, with 18 bases between.

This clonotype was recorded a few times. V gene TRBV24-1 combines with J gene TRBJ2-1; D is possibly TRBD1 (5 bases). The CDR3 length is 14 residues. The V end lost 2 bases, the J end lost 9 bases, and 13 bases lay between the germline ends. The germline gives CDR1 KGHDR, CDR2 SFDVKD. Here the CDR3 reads CATSDYDSSSEQFF. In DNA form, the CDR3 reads TGTGCCACCAGTGATTACGACAGTTCGAGTGAGCAGTTCTTC.

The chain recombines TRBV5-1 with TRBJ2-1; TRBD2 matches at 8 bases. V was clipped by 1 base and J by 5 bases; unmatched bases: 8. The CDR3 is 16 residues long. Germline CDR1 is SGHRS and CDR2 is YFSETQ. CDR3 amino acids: CASSLTPIAGNNEQFF. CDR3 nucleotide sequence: TGCGCCAGCAGCTTGACACCAATAGCGGGGAACAATGAGCAGTTCTTC.

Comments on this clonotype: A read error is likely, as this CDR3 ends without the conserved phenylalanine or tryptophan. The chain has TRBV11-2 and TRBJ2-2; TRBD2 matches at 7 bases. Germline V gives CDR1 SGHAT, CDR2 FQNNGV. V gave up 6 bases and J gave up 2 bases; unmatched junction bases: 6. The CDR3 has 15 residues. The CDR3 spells CASRREGPNTGELFS. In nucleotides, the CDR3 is TGTGCCAGCAGGAGGGAGGGGCCTAACACCGGGGAGCTGTTTTCT.

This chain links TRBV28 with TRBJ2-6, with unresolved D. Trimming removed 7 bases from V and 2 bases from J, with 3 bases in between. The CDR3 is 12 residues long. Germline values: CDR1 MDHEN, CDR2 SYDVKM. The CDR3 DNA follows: TGTGCCAGCAAGCCTGGGGCCAACGTCCTGACTTTC. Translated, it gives CASKPGANVLTF.

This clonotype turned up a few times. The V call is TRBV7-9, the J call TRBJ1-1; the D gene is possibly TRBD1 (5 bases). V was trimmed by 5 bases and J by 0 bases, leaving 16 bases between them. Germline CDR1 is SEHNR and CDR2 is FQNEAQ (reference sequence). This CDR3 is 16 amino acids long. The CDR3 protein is CASSQNPRDVNTEAFF. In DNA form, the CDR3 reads TGTGCCAGCAGCCAAAACCCCAGGGATGTGAACACTGAAGCTTTCTTT.

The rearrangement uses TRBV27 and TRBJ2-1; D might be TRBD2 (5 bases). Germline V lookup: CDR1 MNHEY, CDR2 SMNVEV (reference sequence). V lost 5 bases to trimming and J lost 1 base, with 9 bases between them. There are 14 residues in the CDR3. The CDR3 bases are TGTGCCAGCAGTCCTAGAGGGTCCTACAATGAGCAGTTCTTC. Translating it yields CASSPRGSYNEQFF.

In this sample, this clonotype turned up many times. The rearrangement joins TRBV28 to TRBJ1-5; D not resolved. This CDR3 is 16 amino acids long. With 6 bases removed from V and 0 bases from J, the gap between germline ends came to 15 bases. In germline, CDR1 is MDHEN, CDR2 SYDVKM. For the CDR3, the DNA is TGTGCCAGCAGGGACGGGAGTTTTATTAGCAATCAGCCCCAGCATTTT. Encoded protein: CASRDGSFISNQPQHF.